The 13 T cell receptor beta chains presented below share a single source sample, sequenced in a study of blood T cell repertoires in COVID-19. Profiled with immunoSEQ multiplex PCR; TCRdb holds only in-frame clones, not every one. Of around 340,000 clones in the sample, 65% to 90% were seen once. The sample was PBMCs or T cells enriched from blood (not recorded which). These receptors were obtained from a woman between 40 and 50 years old with acute COVID-19.

The chain is built from TRBV29-1 and TRBJ2-7, with 7 bases that match TRBD1. Germline V gives CDR1 SQVTM, CDR2 ANQGSEA. The CDR3 totals 15 residues. The trim removed 4 bases at V and 2 bases at J, leaving 11 bases unmatched. This CDR3 is CSVVEVPGQPYEQYF. The CDR3, as DNA: TGCAGCGTTGTAGAGGTCCCGGGACAGCCCTACGAGCAGTACTTC.

The chain carries TRBV27 and TRBJ2-5; 12 bases map to TRBD2. V trimming: 8 bases; J trimming: 5 bases; junction bases outside the gene matches: 9. CDR1 and CDR2 (germline): MNHEY, SMNVEV (reference sequence). This CDR3 has 15 residues. The CDR3 nucleotides are TGTGCCAGCGGAAATCCTAGCGGGGGGGTTGAGACCCAGTACTTC. It codes for CASGNPSGGVETQYF.

V usage is TRBV6-1 and J usage is TRBJ2-5; 13 bases are a match to TRBD2. The CDR3 length is 20 residues. Looked up from germline, CDR1 is MNHNS and CDR2 is SASEGT. V lost 4 bases, J lost 2 bases, and 16 bases stayed unmatched. The CDR3 loop is CASSAASWTSGRIGQETQYF. CDR3 bases: TGTGCCAGCAGTGCTGCCTCTTGGACTAGCGGGAGAATAGGGCAAGAGACCCAGTACTTC.

The CDR3 spells CASSQATGGYTF. In DNA form, the CDR3 reads TGTGCCAGCAGCCAAGCTACAGGCGGCTACACCTTC. V gene TRBV3-1 (or the pseudogene TRBV3-2) combines with J gene TRBJ1-2, with a weak D call TRBD1 (5 bases). V lost 1 base and J 8 bases, leaving 8 bases between the germline ends. Germline V CDR1 and CDR2: LGHDT, YNNKEL (reference sequence). This CDR3 contains 12 residues.

This clone was seen a handful of times. The chain carries TRBV7-9 and TRBJ1-1; 7 bases line up with TRBD1. V was clipped by 4 bases and J by 3 bases; unmatched bases: 8. The CDR3 totals 15 residues. Germline V lookup: CDR1 SEHNR, CDR2 FQNEAQ (reference sequence). CDR3 sequence: CASSSFDRDDTEAFF. The CDR3 DNA is TGTGCCAGCAGCTCCTTCGACAGGGACGACACTGAAGCTTTCTTT.

This chain uses TRBV6-5 with TRBJ2-7; 9 bases map to TRBD1. The J segment lost 4 bases and the V segment lost 2 bases, leaving 9 bases of the junction unmatched. Germline V gene lookup returns CDR1 MNHEY and CDR2 SVGAGI. CDR3 size: 16 residues. CDR3 protein: CASSYGPGTGIYEQYF. Written as DNA, the CDR3 is TGTGCCAGCAGTTACGGCCCGGGGACAGGGATATACGAGCAGTACTTC.

The chain uses TRBV5-6 and TRBJ2-7, with TRBD1 matching over 10 bases. The CDR3 is 16 amino acids. V lost 0 bases to trimming and J lost 0 bases; unmatched junction nucleotides: 3. In germline, CDR1 is SGHDT, CDR2 YYEEEE. Here the CDR3 DNA reads TGTGCCAGCAGCTTGGGACAGGGGGCTTTCTCCTACGAGCAGTACTTC. The encoded protein is CASSLGQGAFSYEQYF.

This chain links TRBV10-3 with TRBJ1-2, with 7 bases lining up with TRBD1. Germline V gene sequence: CDR1 ENHRY, CDR2 SYGVKD. V shed 7 bases and J 2 bases; nucleotides not matched to a gene: 10. The CDR3 consists of 15 residues. The CDR3 reads CAITGTAHQNYGYTF. As DNA, the CDR3 is TGTGCCATCACCGGGACAGCACATCAAAACTATGGCTACACCTTC.

In its sample, this clone was seen a few times. This chain connects TRBV11-3 to TRBJ2-1; D is ambiguous. This CDR3 is 13 amino acids long. Per the germline V gene, CDR1 is SGHNT and CDR2 is YENEEA. Trimming removed 0 bases from V and 11 bases from J, with 11 bases in between. Here the CDR3 reads CASSLDSSVKQFF. DNA for the CDR3: TGTGCCAGCAGCTTAGATTCGTCAGTTAAGCAGTTCTTC.

This chain uses TRBV5-6 with TRBJ1-6; TRBD1 agrees at 7 bases. The CDR3 runs 15 residues. In germline, CDR1 is SGHDT, CDR2 YYEEEE. V trimming: 4 bases; J trimming: 4 bases; junction bases outside the gene matches: 5. The CDR3 DNA reads as TGTGCCAGCAGCCTAGGGACAGCGTATAATTCACCCCTCCACTTT. Amino acid sequence: CASSLGTAYNSPLHF.

The CDR3 protein is CASSPTVRGDTEAFF. CDR3 coding DNA: TGTGCCAGCAGCCCTACCGTCAGGGGAGACACTGAAGCTTTCTTT. This sequence joins TRBV28 and TRBJ1-1, with a tentative D call TRBD1 (6 bases). The germline V gene has CDR1 MDHEN and CDR2 SYDVKM. This CDR3 is 15 amino acids long. Trimming removed 6 bases at V and 3 bases at J, with 17 bases between.

This clone was seen just once. At one boundary the junction diverges from the germline segment, which might be a read error. The chain combines TRBV5-4 with TRBJ1-2, with 10 bases identical to TRBD1. Germline V gives CDR1 SGHNT, CDR2 YYREEE (reference sequence). CDR3 length: 17 residues. The CDR3 reads CASRLDRGSPLPHGYTF. DNA for the CDR3: TGTGCCAGCAGATTGGACAGGGGGTCGCCCTTACCCCATGGCTACACCTTC.

The chain recombines TRBV11-3 with TRBJ2-1; 9 bases agree with TRBD2. Germline loops: CDR1 SGHNT, CDR2 YENEEA. V lost 2 bases and J lost 7; bases outside the gene matches: 12. The CDR3 is 17 residues long. CDR3 sequence (DNA): TGTGCCAGCAGCTTAAGTAGCGGGAGTGGCACTAGGAATGAGCAGTTCTTC. Its protein product is CASSLSSGSGTRNEQFF.